This section outlines one T cell receptor beta chain sequence together with its context. Data came from immunoSEQ multiplex PCR; TCRdb stores just in-frame clones and leaves some out. In the table there are more than 85,000 clones, over 70% of which are singletons. The CDR3 consists of 16 residues. V gave up 1 base and J gave up 2 bases; unmatched junction bases: 5. CDR1 is SGHVS and CDR2 is FQNEAQ in the germline V gene. The data stem from a study of blood T cell repertoires in COVID-19. Sequencing was done on a sample of peripheral blood. The chain links TRBV7-8 to TRBJ1-5; 7 bases are a match to TRBD1. The TCR originated in a man older than 75 with active or convalescent COVID-19. The CDR3 nucleotides read TGTGCCAGCAGCTTAGGTCCAGGGACAGGCAATCAGCCCCAGCATTTT. Amino acids: CASSLGPGTGNQPQHF.